This note documents a single T cell receptor beta chain sequence. Its antigen is not known. CDR1 and CDR2 from the germline V gene are KGHSH and LQKENI. This CDR3 is 13 amino acids long. The V end was cut by 8 bases, the J end by 2 bases, with 10 bases between. These data come from a study of OX40 agonist ivuxolimab in advanced cancers. Study-wide context: A mean age of roughly 60 years, range roughly 20 to 79, was recorded, and under 85% were male. Partial responses were observed in three patients, of whom one had hepatocellular carcinoma and two had cutaneous melanoma. Regarding the study as a whole: Part of the nonresponder group also had normalized T-cell clonal expansion that was low.

Cycle 7 day 1, cycle 4 day 1, and baseline were the timepoints at which blood was sampled. Produced via immunoSEQ multiplex PCR; TCRdb's table is partial and in-frame only. The sample records tens of thousands of clones, approximately 90% being singletons. The source of this sequence is an adult with an advanced solid tumor such as melanoma, head and neck, liver or kidney cancer. The input for sequencing was CD4+ or CD8+ T cells sorted from blood, taken in a trial of the OX40 agonist ivuxolimab. The chain has TRBV18 and TRBJ2-1; D gene ambiguous. CDR3 protein: CASRQATYNEQFF. CDR3 sequence (DNA): TGTGCCAGCCGCCAGGCAACCTACAATGAGCAGTTCTTC.